The 21 T cell receptor beta chains given below trace back to one sample, sequenced in a study of T cell responses to AZD1222 COVID-19 vaccine. Data came from immunoSEQ multiplex PCR; TCRdb stores just in-frame clones and leaves some out. This sample has under 70,000 clones, with under 90% found just once. The material was peripheral blood, obtained on day 0 of AZD1222 vaccination. These receptors all stem from an adult in good health.

This clone was seen a single time. V gene TRBV28 combines with J gene TRBJ1-5, with TRBD1 matching 9 bases. J lost 1 base, V lost 4 bases, and 2 bases had no gene match. This CDR3 contains 15 residues. Per germline, CDR1 MDHEN and CDR2 SYDVKM. The CDR3 region has the DNA TGTGCCAGCAGTTACGGGACAGGGAGCAATCAGCCCCAGCATTTT. Protein sequence: CASSYGTGSNQPQHF.

The V call is TRBV30, the J call TRBJ1-4; D remains ambiguous. V was pared by 4 bases and J by 9 bases, with 12 bases between. The germline gives CDR1 GTSNPN, CDR2 SVGIG (reference sequence). The CDR3 runs 12 residues. CDR3 amino acids: CAWTTGTKKLFF. CDR3 coding DNA: TGTGCCTGGACCACGGGAACGAAAAAACTGTTTTTT.

V and J are TRBV28 and TRBJ1-2; D might be TRBD1 (5 bases). The V gene lost 5 bases and the J gene lost 3 bases, with 19 bases spanning the gap. Looked up from germline, CDR1 is MDHEN and CDR2 is SYDVKM. The CDR3 is 16 residues long. The DNA for the CDR3 is TGTGCCAGCAGTATCACCTCCGGGACGGACGACTATGGCTACACCTTC. This codes for CASSITSGTDDYGYTF.

This chain's CDR3 is CASIHSGGGHNEQFF. The CDR3 DNA reads as TGTGCCAGTATCCATAGCGGGGGTGGCCACAATGAGCAGTTCTTC. The rearrangement joins TRBV19 to TRBJ2-1; 9 positions match TRBD2. The CDR3 covers 15 residues. J gave up 5 bases and V 7 bases, and 9 bases lay outside the gene matches. Per germline, CDR1 LNHDA and CDR2 SQIVND (reference sequence).

The genes are TRBV5-1 and TRBJ1-5; D is possibly TRBD1 (5 bases). The V end lost 0 bases, the J end lost 7 bases, and 11 bases lay between the germline ends. This CDR3 has 14 residues. Germline V gives CDR1 SGHRS, CDR2 YFSETQ. In nucleotides, the CDR3 is TGCGCCAGCAGCTTGGATTCAGGGTCGCAGCCCCAGCATTTT. Translated: CASSLDSGSQPQHF.

J is TRBJ1-5 and V is TRBV7-6; possibly TRBD1 for D (6 bases). This CDR3 contains 17 residues. The germline gives CDR1 SGHVS, CDR2 FNYEAQ. The germline V and J ends were trimmed by 1 base and 2 bases, with 15 bases remaining between them. In DNA form, the CDR3 reads TGTGCCAGCAGCTTAGGGGCGTTCAGGGGCCGCAATCAGCCCCAGCATTTT. Translation: CASSLGAFRGRNQPQHF.

The genes are TRBV7-2 and TRBJ2-3; D unresolved. Trimming removed 5 bases at V and 6 bases at J, with 9 bases between. The CDR3 has 12 residues. Germline V lookup: CDR1 SGHTA, CDR2 FQGNSA. The CDR3 DNA follows: TGTGCCAGCAGCCCCGGCCGGGATACGCAGTATTTT. Its protein is CASSPGRDTQYF.

This chain's CDR3 is CASSLRGSGELFF. The DNA of the CDR3 is TGTGCCAGCAGCCTCCGGGGGTCCGGGGAGCTGTTTTTT. The chain has TRBV3-1 (or the pseudogene TRBV3-2) and TRBJ2-2; tentatively, D is TRBD2 (6 bases). V was clipped by 4 bases and J by 6 bases, with 9 bases between them. The length of the CDR3 is 13 residues. Germline V gene data show CDR1 as LGHDT and CDR2 as YNNKEL (reference sequence).

The V gene is TRBV7-2, the J gene TRBJ2-2; D is ambiguous. The CDR3 totals 12 residues. The germline V gene has CDR1 SGHTA and CDR2 FQGNSA. The V and J ends lost 1 base and 8 bases respectively, with 5 bases between them. This CDR3 reads CASSLERGELFF. For the CDR3, the DNA is TGTGCCAGCAGCTTAGAGCGTGGGGAGCTGTTTTTT.

This clone was counted a single time. This chain joins TRBV5-4 and TRBJ2-7, with 8 bases identical to TRBD1. The CDR3 spans 15 residues. Germline V gene lookup returns CDR1 SGHNT and CDR2 YYREEE (reference sequence). With V trimmed by 3 bases and J by 2 bases, 7 bases remained unmatched. The CDR3, as DNA: TGTGCCAGCAGCTCCCGGGACAGGCGAACCTACGAGCAGTACTTC. It is translated as CASSSRDRRTYEQYF. Full variable domain (missing parts from reference TRBV5-4 and TRBJ2-7): ETGVTQSPTHLIKTRGQQVTLRCSSQSGHNTVSWYQQALGQGPQFIFQYYREEENGRGNFPPRFSGLQFPNYSSELNVNALELDDSALYLCASSSRDRRTYEQYFGPGTRLTVT.

The chain couples TRBV28 to TRBJ2-1, with TRBD2 identical over 15 bases. CDR3 length: 19 residues. Germline V gives CDR1 MDHEN, CDR2 SYDVKM. V trimming: 8 bases; J trimming: 0 bases; junction bases outside the gene matches: 11. The CDR3 region has the DNA TGTGCCAGCCTCAAAGGACTAGCGGGGGGGTTCGTCTCCTACAATGAGCAGTTCTTC. It translates to CASLKGLAGGFVSYNEQFF. Full variable domain (missing parts from reference TRBV28 and TRBJ2-1): DVKVTQSSRYLVKRTGEKVFLECVQDMDHENMFWYRQDPGLGLRLIYFSYDVKMKEKGDIPEGYSVSREKKERFSLILESASTNQTSMYLCASLKGLAGGFVSYNEQFFGPGTRLTVL.

The chain links TRBV19 to TRBJ2-5; 10 bases are shared with TRBD2. The CDR3 sequence is 16 residues long. J gave up 2 bases and V 5 bases, and 8 bases lay outside the gene matches. Germline loops: CDR1 LNHDA, CDR2 SQIVND (reference sequence). The CDR3 nucleotides read TGTGCCAGTAGTCTCGGGCTAGCGGGAGATCAAGAGACCCAGTACTTC. Amino acid sequence: CASSLGLAGDQETQYF.

The chain employs TRBV11-2 and TRBJ1-1; no firm D call. The CDR3 spans 16 residues. The V end was cut by 2 bases, the J end by 0 bases, with 13 bases between. Per the germline V gene, CDR1 is SGHAT and CDR2 is FQNNGV. The CDR3 nucleotides read TGTGCCAGCAGCTTAACTCCTCATTTGATGAACACTGAAGCTTTCTTT. It encodes CASSLTPHLMNTEAFF.

The rearrangement uses TRBV28 and TRBJ2-7; TRBD1 is a possible D gene (6 bases). Per germline, CDR1 MDHEN and CDR2 SYDVKM. This CDR3 region has 16 residues. The V end lost 1 base, the J end lost 3 bases, and 16 bases lay between the germline ends. The CDR3 region has the DNA TGTGCCAGCAGTTTATACGAGGGGGTAACTATCTACGAGCAGTACTTC. It translates to CASSLYEGVTIYEQYF. The full variable domain, its missing parts supplied by reference TRBV28 and TRBJ2-7, is DVKVTQSSRYLVKRTGEKVFLECVQDMDHENMFWYRQDPGLGLRLIYFSYDVKMKEKGDIPEGYSVSREKKERFSLILESASTNQTSMYLCASSLYEGVTIYEQYFGPGTRLTVT.

The chain couples TRBV2 to TRBJ2-3; D gene uncertain. This CDR3 has 14 amino acids. Germline V gene sequence: CDR1 SNHLY, CDR2 FYNNEI. The V and J ends lost 9 bases and 0 bases respectively, with 13 bases between them. CDR3 protein: CARYKRTSTDTQYF. CDR3 in DNA: TGTGCCAGATATAAGCGAACTAGCACAGATACGCAGTATTTT.

This clone was seen only once. This sequence joins TRBV2 and TRBJ1-5; D remains unclear. The CDR3 is 15 amino acids. V was pared by 6 bases and J by 0 bases, with 12 bases between. Germline V CDR1 and CDR2: SNHLY, FYNNEI. The CDR3 loop reads CASSPMGNSNQPQHF. Here the CDR3 DNA reads TGTGCCAGCAGCCCCATGGGTAATAGCAATCAGCCCCAGCATTTT.

The chain is built from TRBV3-1 (or the pseudogene TRBV3-2) and TRBJ2-1; 10 nucleotides line up with TRBD2. Germline V gives CDR1 LGHDT, CDR2 YNNKEL (reference sequence). This CDR3 region has 17 residues. The V gene end was trimmed by 2 bases and the J gene end by 4 bases; junction bases not matched to a gene: 8. CDR3 loop: CASSQRVERGGYNEQFF. The CDR3 nucleotides are TGTGCCAGCAGCCAACGCGTCGAGCGGGGGGGATACAATGAGCAGTTCTTC.

This chain connects TRBV5-4 to TRBJ2-2, with TRBD2 identical over 9 bases. This CDR3 has 16 amino acids. V lost 2 bases and J lost 4; bases outside the gene matches: 6. CDR1 and CDR2 from the germline V gene are SGHNT and YYREEE (reference sequence). The CDR3 DNA reads TGTGCCAGCAGCTTATGGGCTAGCGGGATCACCGGGGAGCTGTTTTTT. This translates into CASSLWASGITGELFF.

This clone has a single count. The chain combines TRBV7-3 with TRBJ1-1, with D tentatively TRBD1 (6 bases). The CDR3 runs to 17 residues. The V gene lost 6 bases and the J gene lost 1 base, with 21 bases spanning the gap. Germline CDR1 SGHTA, CDR2 FQGTGA. DNA of the CDR3: TGTGCCAGCAGAATGTGGACAGTCCTGGTCCGGAACACTGAAGCTTTCTTT. Encoded protein: CASRMWTVLVRNTEAFF.

This clone was seen a single time. A read error may produce the germline difference seen at one junction end. The chain recombines TRBV6-2 or TRBV6-3 with TRBJ2-7; no definite D call. Germline lookup yields CDR1 MNHEY and CDR2 SVGEGT. The length of the CDR3 is 13 residues. The CDR3 region has the DNA TGTGCCAGCGGTTACGAACCCGCCTACGAGCAGTACTTC. This codes for CASGYEPAYEQYF.

The V and J genes are TRBV19 and TRBJ1-6; D call uncertain. V was clipped by 6 bases and J by 6 bases, with 15 bases between them. CDR3 length: 15 residues. Looked up from germline, CDR1 is LNHDA and CDR2 is SQIVND (reference sequence). Written as DNA, the CDR3 is TGTGCCAGTAGGAAACACGGAGATCGTAATTCACCCCTCCACTTT. The encoded protein is CASRKHGDRNSPLHF.